The 3 T cell receptor beta chains below come from one sample, sequenced in a study of beta chain features in type 1 diabetes. Expressed TCRB transcripts got sequenced, as all isolated RNA was reverse transcribed. Sequencing was performed with immunoSEQ multiplex PCR; in TCRdb, only in-frame clones are kept and a portion is missing. Of hundreds of thousands of clones listed, about 14% were seen once; the top ten hold 0.093%. The sequenced sample consisted of naive CD4+ T cells from blood. All receptors derive from a man between 18 and 29 years old in good health.

This clone has just a few counts. This sequence joins TRBV7-2 and TRBJ2-5; D is uncertain. CDR3 length: 14 residues. With 0 bases removed from V and 1 base from J, the gap between germline ends came to 6 bases. Germline CDR1 SGHTA, CDR2 FQGNSA. The CDR3 region has the DNA TGTGCCAGCAGCTTAGCCGGTTCCCAAGAGACCCAGTACTTC. It specifies CASSLAGSQETQYF.

The chain is built from TRBV30 and TRBJ1-5; D gene ambiguous. V lost 0 bases and J lost 4, with 10 bases in between. CDR3 length: 14 residues. Germline V gives CDR1 GTSNPN, CDR2 SVGIG (reference sequence). CDR3 loop: CAWSVLRGNQPQHF. The CDR3 DNA sequence: TGTGCCTGGAGTGTACTGAGAGGTAATCAGCCCCAGCATTTT.

About this clone itself: Other nucleotide sequences in the sample specify the same CDR3. The V and J genes are TRBV9 and TRBJ2-3; D is ambiguous. CDR3 size: 13 residues. V was clipped by 0 bases and J by 3 bases, with 5 bases between them. Germline CDR1 is SGDLS and CDR2 is YYNGEE. The CDR3 DNA reads TGTGCCAGCAGCGTAGATGGGACAGATACGCAGTATTTT. This gives the protein CASSVDGTDTQYF.